The 15 T cell receptor beta chains in this list originate from one sample, sequenced in a study of OX40 agonist ivuxolimab in advanced cancers. Produced via immunoSEQ multiplex PCR; TCRdb's table is partial and in-frame only. The data contain tens of thousands of clones, roughly nine tenths of them singletons. The starting material was CD4+ or CD8+ T cells sorted from blood, obtained in a trial of the OX40 agonist ivuxolimab. Receptor source: an adult with an advanced solid tumor such as melanoma, head and neck, liver or kidney cancer.

This clone was picked up a small number of times. The chain joins TRBV7-2 to TRBJ2-1; D gene uncertain. This CDR3 is built from 12 residues. Germline V CDR1 and CDR2: SGHTA, FQGNSA. The V end was cut by 5 bases, the J end by 5 bases, with 7 bases between. In DNA form, the CDR3 reads TGTGCCAGCAGCCCCGACCACAATGAGCAGTTCTTC. Protein: CASSPDHNEQFF.

This rearrangement joins TRBV11-2 to TRBJ2-1; tentatively, D is TRBD1 (6 bases). The CDR3 has 12 residues. The V gene's germline CDR1 is SGHAT and CDR2 FQNNGV. Trimming left V 8 bases short and J 4 bases short, with 9 bases between. CDR3 sequence: CASVQGYNEQFF. The DNA for the CDR3 is TGTGCCAGCGTGCAGGGGTACAATGAGCAGTTCTTC.

The chain links TRBV4-2 to TRBJ2-1, with 9 nucleotides matching TRBD2. V lost 4 bases, J lost 4 bases, and 5 bases stayed unmatched. The CDR3 length is 15 residues. The germline gives CDR1 LGHNA, CDR2 YNFKEQ. CDR3 nucleotides: TGTGCCAGCAGCCCACCGACTAGCGGATACAATGAGCAGTTCTTC. The encoded protein is CASSPPTSGYNEQFF.

The chain combines TRBV7-9 with TRBJ2-1; 7 bases map to TRBD1. CDR1 and CDR2 (germline): SEHNR, FQNEAQ (reference sequence). The CDR3 has 17 amino acids. Losses at the gene ends were 2 bases for V and 2 bases for J; bases not matched to a gene: 9. The CDR3, as DNA: TGTGCCAGCAGCTTAAAATTTGGGACAGATGCCTACAATGAGCAGTTCTTC. This codes for CASSLKFGTDAYNEQFF.

DNA for the CDR3: TGTGCCAGTCCCGGGACAGGGGGCAGTGAAGCCTATGGCTACACCTTC. It encodes CASPGTGGSEAYGYTF. The chain combines TRBV2 with TRBJ1-2; 12 bases agree with TRBD1. V gave up 9 bases and J gave up 4 bases; unmatched junction bases: 12. This CDR3 is 16 amino acids long. CDR1 is SNHLY and CDR2 is FYNNEI in the germline V gene. Using reference TRBV2 and TRBJ1-2 for the parts outside the CDR3, the full variable domain is EPEVTQTPSHQVTQMGQEVILRCVPISNHLYFYWYRQILGQKVEFLVSFYNNEISEKSEIFDDQFSVERPDGSNFTLKIRSTKLEDSAMYFCASPGTGGSEAYGYTFGSGTRLTVV.

The genes are TRBV7-9 and TRBJ2-2; possibly TRBD2 for D (8 bases). The V gene lost 5 bases and the J gene lost 5 bases, with 21 bases spanning the gap. The CDR3 totals 17 residues. CDR1 SEHNR and CDR2 FQNEAQ come from the germline V gene (reference sequence). The CDR3 here is CASSPPGGGQWTGELFF. The CDR3 DNA follows: TGTGCCAGCAGCCCCCCCGGGGGGGGACAGTGGACCGGGGAGCTGTTTTTT.

The chain employs TRBV7-6 and TRBJ2-2, with TRBD2 identical over 11 bases. Trimming at V came to 11 bases and at J to 7 bases, leaving 15 bases not matched to a gene. This CDR3 has 16 amino acids. Looked up from germline, CDR1 is SGHVS and CDR2 is FNYEAQ. DNA of the CDR3: TGTGCCTCGGCGGCTAGCGGGGGGCCCAAAGACGGGGAGCTGTTTTTT. Translated, it gives CASAASGGPKDGELFF. Full variable domain (outside the CDR3, taken from reference TRBV7-6 and TRBJ2-2): GAGVSQSPRYKVTKRGQDVALRCDPISGHVSLYWYRQALGQGPEFLTYFNYEAQQDKSGLPNDRFSAERPEGSISTLTIQRTEQRDSAMYRCASAASGGPKDGELFFGEGSRLTVL.

This sequence joins TRBV6-1 and TRBJ2-7; D unresolved. The CDR3 consists of 11 residues. Germline CDR1 MNHNS, CDR2 SASEGT. With 3 bases removed from V and 3 bases from J, the gap between germline ends came to 3 bases. The CDR3 spells CASSENYEQYF. The CDR3 bases are TGTGCCAGCAGTGAGAACTACGAGCAGTACTTC.

This sequence joins TRBV2 and TRBJ1-1; tentatively, D is TRBD1 (6 bases). The CDR3 loop spans 10 amino acids. Germline V gene data show CDR1 as SNHLY and CDR2 as FYNNEI. V dropped 10 bases and J dropped 11 bases, with 14 bases sitting between them. CDR3 bases: TGTGCCACCATTACAGGGTTCGCTTTCTTT. Protein: CATITGFAFF. The whole variable domain, remainder taken from reference TRBV2 and TRBJ1-1, is EPEVTQTPSHQVTQMGQEVILRCVPISNHLYFYWYRQILGQKVEFLVSFYNNEISEKSEIFDDQFSVERPDGSNFTLKIRSTKLEDSAMYFCATITGFAFFGQGTRLTVV.

The V call is TRBV18, the J call TRBJ1-3; a possible D gene is TRBD1 (5 bases). V gave up 3 bases and J gave up 0 bases, with 15 bases separating them. The CDR3 covers 17 residues. The germline V gene encodes CDR1 KGHSH and CDR2 LQKENI. CDR3: CASSPSGTGGSGNTIYF. Here the CDR3 DNA reads TGTGCCAGCTCACCGTCGGGAACCGGGGGCTCTGGAAACACCATATATTTT.

The chain joins TRBV4-2 to TRBJ2-7, with D perhaps being TRBD1 or TRBD2 (5 bases each). Per germline, CDR1 LGHNA and CDR2 YNFKEQ. This CDR3 is 16 amino acids long. Trimming cost V 0 bases and J 3 bases, with 15 bases left between them. CDR3 region: CASSQEGVGANYEQYF. The CDR3 nucleotides read TGTGCCAGCAGCCAAGAGGGCGTCGGGGCAAACTACGAGCAGTACTTC.

This sequence joins TRBV5-1 and TRBJ1-1; D is unresolved. The CDR3 loop spans 16 amino acids. Germline values: CDR1 SGHRS, CDR2 YFSETQ. Trimming removed 0 bases from V and 4 bases from J, with 16 bases in between. The DNA of the CDR3 is TGCGCCAGCAGCTTGGTAACGGCTGGTATCGGCACTGAAGCTTTCTTT. This sequence encodes CASSLVTAGIGTEAFF.

In its sample, this clone was seen many times. This chain joins TRBV15 and TRBJ1-4; 9 nucleotides match TRBD1. The CDR3 runs 16 residues. Germline assignment: CDR1 LNHNV and CDR2 YYDKDF (reference sequence). V trimming: 0 bases; J trimming: 8 bases; junction bases outside the gene matches: 7. The CDR3 spells CATSRDQTGGFEKLFF. Here the CDR3 DNA reads TGTGCCACCAGCAGAGACCAGACAGGGGGGTTCGAAAAACTGTTTTTT. The complete variable domain, with remaining parts taken from reference TRBV15 and TRBJ1-4, reads DAMVIQNPRYQVTQFGKPVTLSCSQTLNHNVMYWYQQKSSQAPKLLFHYYDKDFNNEADTPDNFQSRRPNTSFCFLDIRSPGLGDTAMYLCATSRDQTGGFEKLFFGSGTQLSVL.

This chain connects TRBV5-4 to TRBJ2-5; 7 bases map to TRBD1. Germline values: CDR1 SGHNT, CDR2 YYREEE (reference sequence). The CDR3 length is 14 residues. Losses at the gene ends were 0 bases for V and 3 bases for J; bases not matched to a gene: 2. The CDR3 here is CASSLGDREETQYF. The DNA for the CDR3 is TGTGCCAGCAGCTTGGGAGACAGGGAAGAGACCCAGTACTTC. Supplemented by reference TRBV5-4 and TRBJ2-5, the full variable domain reads ETGVTQSPTHLIKTRGQQVTLRCSSQSGHNTVSWYQQALGQGPQFIFQYYREEENGRGNFPPRFSGLQFPNYSSELNVNALELDDSALYLCASSLGDREETQYFGPGTRLLVL.

The chain is built from TRBV11-2 and TRBJ2-7; 10 nucleotides match TRBD2. From germline, CDR1 is SGHAT and CDR2 FQNNGV. This CDR3 has 15 amino acids. The V and J ends lost 3 bases and 3 bases, in that order; junction bases with no gene match: 5. In DNA form, the CDR3 reads TGTGCCAGCAGCTTCCTAGCGGGGGAGTTCTACGAGCAGTACTTC. Residues: CASSFLAGEFYEQYF.